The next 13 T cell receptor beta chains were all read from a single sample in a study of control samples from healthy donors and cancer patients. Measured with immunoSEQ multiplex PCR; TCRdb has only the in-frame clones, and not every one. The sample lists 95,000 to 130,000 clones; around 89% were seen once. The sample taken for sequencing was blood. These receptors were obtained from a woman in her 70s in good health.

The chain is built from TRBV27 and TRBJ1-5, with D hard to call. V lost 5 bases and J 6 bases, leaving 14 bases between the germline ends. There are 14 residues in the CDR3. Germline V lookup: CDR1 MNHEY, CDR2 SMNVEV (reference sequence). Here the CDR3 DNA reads TGTGCCAGCAGTCCTTCTAAACGAGGTCAGCCCCAGCATTTT. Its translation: CASSPSKRGQPQHF.

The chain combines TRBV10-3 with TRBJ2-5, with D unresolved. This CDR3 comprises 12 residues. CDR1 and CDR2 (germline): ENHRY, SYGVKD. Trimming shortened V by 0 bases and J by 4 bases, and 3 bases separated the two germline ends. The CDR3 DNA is TGTGCCATCAGTGAGTCCTTAGAGACCCAGTACTTC. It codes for CAISESLETQYF.

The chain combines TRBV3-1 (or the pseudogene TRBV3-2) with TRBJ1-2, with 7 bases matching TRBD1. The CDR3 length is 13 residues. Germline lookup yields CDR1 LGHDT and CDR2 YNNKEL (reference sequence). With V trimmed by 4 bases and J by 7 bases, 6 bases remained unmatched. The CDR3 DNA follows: TGTGCCAGCAGCCCGACGACAGGGCTTGGCTACACCTTC. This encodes CASSPTTGLGYTF.

DNA of the CDR3: TGTGCCAGCAGTTACGACCCCCAGGGGACTGAAGCTTTCTTT. It yields the protein CASSYDPQGTEAFF. The rearrangement links TRBV6-5 to TRBJ1-1, with D perhaps TRBD1 (6 bases). V shed 2 bases and J shed 5 bases, with 12 bases lying between them. CDR1 MNHEY and CDR2 SVGAGI come from the germline V gene. This CDR3 contains 14 residues.

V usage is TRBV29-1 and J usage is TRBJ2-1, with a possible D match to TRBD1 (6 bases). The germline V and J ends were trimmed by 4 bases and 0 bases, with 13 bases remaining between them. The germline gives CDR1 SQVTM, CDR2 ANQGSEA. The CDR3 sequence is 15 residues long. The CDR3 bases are TGCAGCGTTGGAGACGACAGGAGCTCCTACAATGAGCAGTTCTTC. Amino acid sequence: CSVGDDRSSYNEQFF.

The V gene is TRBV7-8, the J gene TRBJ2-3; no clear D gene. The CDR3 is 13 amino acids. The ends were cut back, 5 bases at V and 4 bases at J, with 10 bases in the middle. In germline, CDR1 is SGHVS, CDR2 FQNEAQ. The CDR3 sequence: CASSLYPPDTQYF. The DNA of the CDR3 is TGTGCCAGCAGCCTCTACCCCCCAGATACGCAGTATTTT.

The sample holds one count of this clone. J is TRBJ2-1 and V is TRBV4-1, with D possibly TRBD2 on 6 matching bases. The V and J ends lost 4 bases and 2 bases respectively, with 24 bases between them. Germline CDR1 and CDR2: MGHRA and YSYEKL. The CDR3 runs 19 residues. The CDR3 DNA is TGCGCCAGCAGCCCGGGACTCAAGGCTGGACGTGGGACCTACAATGAGCAGTTCTTC. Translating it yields CASSPGLKAGRGTYNEQFF.

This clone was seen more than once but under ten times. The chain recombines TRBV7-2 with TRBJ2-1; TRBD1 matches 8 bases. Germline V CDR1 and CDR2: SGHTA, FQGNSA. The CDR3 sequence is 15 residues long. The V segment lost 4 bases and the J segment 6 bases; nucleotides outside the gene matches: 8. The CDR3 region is CASSYDRGSGNEQFF. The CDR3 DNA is TGTGCCAGCAGCTATGACAGGGGCTCGGGCAATGAGCAGTTCTTC.

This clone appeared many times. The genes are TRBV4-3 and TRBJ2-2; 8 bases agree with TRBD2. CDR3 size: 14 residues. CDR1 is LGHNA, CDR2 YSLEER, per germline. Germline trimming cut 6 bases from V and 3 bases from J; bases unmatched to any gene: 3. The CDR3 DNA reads TGCGCCAGCAGAGGGGGACTAGACACCGGGGAGCTGTTTTTT. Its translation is CASRGGLDTGELFF.

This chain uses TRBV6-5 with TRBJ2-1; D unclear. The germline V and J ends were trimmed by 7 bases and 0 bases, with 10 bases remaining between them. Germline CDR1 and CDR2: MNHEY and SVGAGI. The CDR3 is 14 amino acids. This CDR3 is CASTRSSSYNEQFF. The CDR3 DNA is TGTGCCAGCACCCGGAGTAGCTCCTACAATGAGCAGTTCTTC.

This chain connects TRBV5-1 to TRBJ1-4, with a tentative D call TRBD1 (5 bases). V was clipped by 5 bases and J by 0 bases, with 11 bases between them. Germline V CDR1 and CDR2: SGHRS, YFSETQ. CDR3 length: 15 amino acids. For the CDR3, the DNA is TGCGCCAGCAGGCCTCGCAGGGCAACTAATGAAAAACTGTTTTTT. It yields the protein CASRPRRATNEKLFF.

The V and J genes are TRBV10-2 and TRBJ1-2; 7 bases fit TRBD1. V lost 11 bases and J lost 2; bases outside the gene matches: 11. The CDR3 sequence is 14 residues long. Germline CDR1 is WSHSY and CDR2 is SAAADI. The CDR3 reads CAVRGLGQNYGYTF. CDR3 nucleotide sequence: TGCGCCGTCAGGGGGTTGGGGCAGAACTATGGCTACACCTTC.

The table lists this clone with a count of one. CDR3 sequence reads: CASSVGETATYEQYF. CDR3 coding DNA: TGTGCCAGCAGCGTAGGGGAGACAGCGACGTACGAGCAGTACTTC. The chain is built from TRBV9 and TRBJ2-7; D is perhaps TRBD1 or TRBD2 (5 bases each). The CDR3 is 15 amino acids. With 0 bases removed from V and 4 bases from J, the gap between germline ends came to 14 bases. Germline V CDR1 and CDR2: SGDLS, YYNGEE.